These T cell receptor beta chains were read from a single sample in a study of human T cells and chemical hapten exposure. Each CDR3 protein gets one entry after TCRdb re-called the RACE reads with MiXCR. The sample contains some 330,000 distinct CDR3 sequences, approximately 5.8% of which appear only once. Sequenced material: whole blood, taken in connection with sensitization to the hapten diphenylcyclopropenone (DPC). Receptor source: a woman aged 18 to 35 with alopecia areata. Some clones in this sample may be carry-over from other donors' samples. Each CDR3 is given with its conserved first and last residue. A D gene is named only where the DNA matches it firmly. For some rows the clone size is stated as once, few or many, or as a class when expanded; others skip it.

cdr3_aa	cdr3_nt	d_call	v_call	j_call	cdr3_length	clone_size
CASSLETNPSSASIF	TGTGCCAGCAGCTTAGAAACAAACCCATCATCCGCGAGCATCTTC	.	TRBV7-2	TRBJ2-7	15	many
CASSLVLGHDEQFF	TGTGCCAGCAGCTTAGTTCTTGGTCACGATGAGCAGTTCTTC	.	TRBV7-9	TRBJ2-1	14	many
CASSEFDSRTPYGYTF	TGTGCCAGCAGTGAATTCGACAGCCGTACCCCCTATGGCTACACCTTC	.	TRBV25-1	TRBJ1-2	16	few
CASSLSGAEAFF	TGTGCCAGCAGTTTATCCGGGGCTGAAGCTTTCTTT	.	TRBV28	TRBJ1-1	12	many
CASSGGTSGEKQYF	TGTGCCAGCAGCGGCGGGACTAGCGGGGAGAAGCAGTACTTC	TRBD2	TRBV9	TRBJ2-7	14	few
CASSLATGEGYTF	TGTGCCAGCAGCTTGGCTACAGGAGAAGGCTACACCTTC	.	TRBV5-4	TRBJ1-2	13	many
CASSLPTVGPYGYTF	TGTGCCAGCAGCTTACCGACAGTAGGCCCCTATGGCTACACCTTC	.	TRBV7-9	TRBJ1-2	15	many
CAISDAGTDGHNEQFF	TGTGCCATCAGTGACGCCGGGACCGACGGCCACAATGAGCAGTTCTTC	.	TRBV10-3	TRBJ2-1	16	many
CASSPPSVYNEQFF	TGTGCCAGCTCACCGCCTTCGGTCTACAATGAGCAGTTCTTC	.	TRBV18	TRBJ2-1	14	.
CAISEKAPGYTEAFF	TGTGCCATCAGTGAAAAGGCACCCGGATATACTGAAGCTTTCTTT	.	TRBV10-3	TRBJ1-1	15	few
CASSFRSEAFF	TGTGCCAGCAGCTTTCGGTCAGAAGCTTTCTTT	.	TRBV13	TRBJ1-1	11	few
CATSDRMDRDTGELFF	TGTGCCACCAGTGATAGGATGGACAGGGATACCGGGGAGCTGTTTTTT	TRBD1	TRBV24-1	TRBJ2-2	16	many
CASRNEGAGGQLTDTQYF	TGTGCCAGCAGGAACGAGGGAGCGGGGGGGCAACTCACAGATACGCAGTATTTT	TRBD2	TRBV12-3/TRBV12-4	TRBJ2-3	18	few
CASSWDSETQYF	TGTGCCAGCAGCTGGGACTCCGAGACCCAGTACTTC	.	TRBV5-5	TRBJ2-5	12	many
CSAMAGPTNYGYTF	TGCAGTGCTATGGCAGGGCCTACTAACTATGGCTACACCTTC	.	TRBV20-1	TRBJ1-2	14	few
CASSLEGQGVGKTQYF	TGCGCCAGCAGCTTGGAAGGACAGGGAGTTGGAAAGACCCAGTACTTC	TRBD1	TRBV5-1	TRBJ2-5	16	.
CASSYLESNTGELFF	TGTGCCAGCAGTTATCTGGAATCTAACACCGGGGAGCTGTTTTTT	.	TRBV6-2/TRBV6-3	TRBJ2-2	15	.
CSARDQQGQFADTQYF	TGCAGTGCTAGAGATCAACAGGGTCAGTTTGCAGATACGCAGTATTTT	.	TRBV20-1	TRBJ2-3	16	.
CASSSLWGPRGEYF	TGTGCCAGCAGCTCCCTTTGGGGACCCAGAGGGGAGTACTTC	.	TRBV7-2	TRBJ2-5	14	.
CASSKQGRRDTQYF	TGCGCCAGCAGCAAGCAGGGGCGCAGGGATACGCAGTATTTT	.	TRBV5-1	TRBJ2-3	14	few
CASSQLADLGTEAFF	TGCGCCAGCAGCCAACTTGCTGACCTAGGCACTGAAGCTTTCTTT	.	TRBV4-3	TRBJ1-1	15	many
CASSQVRGFYSPLHF	TGCGCCAGCAGCCAAGTTCGAGGATTCTATTCACCCCTCCACTTT	.	TRBV4-3	TRBJ1-6	15	.
CAISESLTGSDEKLFF	TGTGCCATCAGTGAGTCGTTGACAGGTTCGGATGAAAAACTGTTTTTT	.	TRBV10-3	TRBJ1-4	16	.
CASRIAGGSYEQYF	TGTGCCAGCAGAATAGCGGGGGGCTCCTACGAGCAGTACTTC	TRBD2	TRBV12-3/TRBV12-4	TRBJ2-7	14	.
CASSRGDADTQYF	TGTGCCAGCAGTAGAGGGGATGCAGATACGCAGTATTTT	.	TRBV27	TRBJ2-3	13	many
CASSFARQTYGYTF	TGTGCCAGCAGTTTCGCCCGACAGACTTATGGCTACACCTTC	.	TRBV12-3/TRBV12-4	TRBJ1-2	14	.
CASSAGTSGGTQETQYF	TGTGCCAGCAGCGCGGGGACTAGCGGGGGGACGCAAGAGACCCAGTACTTC	TRBD2	TRBV9	TRBJ2-5	17	many
CASSQDPRGRYSGANVLTF	TGCGCCAGCAGCCAAGATCCGAGGGGGCGATACTCTGGGGCCAACGTCCTGACTTTC	TRBD1	TRBV4-3	TRBJ2-6	19	many
CASSPNTREKPQHF	TGTGCCAGCAGCCCCAACACCAGGGAGAAGCCCCAGCATTTT	.	TRBV12-3/TRBV12-4	TRBJ1-5	14	few
CASRRGRDTEAFF	TGTGCCAGCAGGAGAGGCCGAGACACTGAAGCTTTCTTT	.	TRBV6-5	TRBJ1-1	13	few
CSVETGDYEQYF	TGCAGCGTTGAAACAGGGGATTACGAGCAGTACTTC	TRBD1	TRBV29-1	TRBJ2-7	12	many
CASSYGGSYNEQFF	TGTGCCAGCAGTTACGGGGGTTCCTACAATGAGCAGTTCTTC	.	TRBV6-5	TRBJ2-1	14	many
CASSQVGRGQPQHF	TGCGCCAGCAGCCAAGTAGGGAGGGGACAGCCCCAGCATTTT	.	TRBV4-1	TRBJ1-5	14	few
CASSTLPGLYQPQHF	TGTGCCAGCAGCACCCTACCAGGGTTGTATCAGCCCCAGCATTTT	.	TRBV7-2	TRBJ1-5	15	few
CASSLARTLLYDGYTF	TGTGCCAGCAGCTTGGCTAGGACCCTACTCTATGATGGCTACACCTTC	.	TRBV5-6	TRBJ1-2	16	.
CATGGSQGADTQYF	TGTGCCACCGGGGGCTCCCAGGGCGCAGATACGCAGTATTTT	.	TRBV24-1	TRBJ2-3	14	.
CASSPWTTRTGGDYGYTF	TGTGCCAGCAGCCCTTGGACAACGCGGACAGGGGGAGACTATGGCTACACCTTC	TRBD1	TRBV4-2	TRBJ1-2	18	few
CASSPLAGSDTQYF	TGTGCCAGCAGCCCTTTAGCGGGGTCAGATACGCAGTATTTT	TRBD2	TRBV12-3/TRBV12-4	TRBJ2-3	14	many
CASSLPTGMEETQYF	TGTGCCAGCAGCTTACCGACAGGGATGGAGGAGACCCAGTACTTC	TRBD1	TRBV7-3	TRBJ2-5	15	.
CASREELGTQYF	TGTGCCAGCAGAGAGGAGTTGGGGACCCAGTACTTC	.	TRBV6-5	TRBJ2-5	12	few
CASKRVGEAFF	TGTGCCAGCAAGCGGGTGGGGGAAGCTTTCTTT	.	TRBV6-2/TRBV6-3	TRBJ1-1	11	many
CASSPQGGDYEQYF	TGCGCCAGCAGCCCCCAAGGAGGGGACTACGAGCAGTACTTC	.	TRBV4-3	TRBJ2-7	14	many
CSVGPTRPDTGELFF	TGCAGCGTTGGGCCCACCCGCCCCGACACCGGGGAGCTGTTTTTT	.	TRBV29-1	TRBJ2-2	15	.
CASSLIRWFEQFF	TGTGCCAGCAGTTTGATTCGGTGGTTCGAGCAGTTCTTC	.	TRBV12-3/TRBV12-4	TRBJ2-1	13	.
CASSSRSGGGVTDTQYF	TGTGCCAGCAGCTCCCGATCGGGCGGGGGGGTTACAGATACGCAGTATTTT	TRBD2	TRBV7-2	TRBJ2-3	17	many
CASSSWTGGGRTEAFF	TGTGCCAGCAGCTCATGGACAGGGGGTGGGCGCACTGAAGCTTTCTTT	TRBD1	TRBV7-3	TRBJ1-1	16	.
CASSYSTGFSGQGYPDTQYF	TGTGCCAGCAGTTACTCGACGGGGTTTTCGGGACAGGGGTATCCAGATACGCAGTATTTT	TRBD1	TRBV6-5	TRBJ2-3	20	many
CASSFSPSVTDTQYF	TGTGCCAGCAGCTTTTCGCCTAGCGTCACAGATACGCAGTATTTT	.	TRBV11-2	TRBJ2-3	15	many
CASSSEKAEAFF	TGTGCCAGCAGCTCCGAGAAGGCTGAAGCTTTCTTT	.	TRBV7-9	TRBJ1-1	12	many
CASSQDLGHHTQYF	TGTGCCAGCAGCCAAGATCTGGGGCACCATACGCAGTATTTT	.	TRBV3-1	TRBJ2-3	14	.
CASSVDRGNSPLHF	TGTGCCAGCAGCGTGGACAGGGGCAATTCACCCCTCCACTTT	TRBD1	TRBV6-4	TRBJ1-6	14	few